This is a list of T cell receptor beta chains from one sample in a study of OX40 agonist ivuxolimab in advanced cancers. Produced via immunoSEQ multiplex PCR; TCRdb's table is partial and in-frame only. Counted here are about 20,000 clones, around 76% occurring once; the ten biggest clones make up about a fifth. Specimen: CD4+ or CD8+ T cells sorted from blood, collected in a trial of the OX40 agonist ivuxolimab. All receptors come from an adult with an advanced solid tumor such as melanoma, head and neck, liver or kidney cancer. The CDR3 runs from the conserved cysteine through the conserved F or W. The order of the fields is clone size, V gene, J gene, CDR3 protein. The size field is filled for only some rows; it gives once, few, many or a size class.

many	TRBV2	TRBJ1-5	CASMSGQGNQPQHF
NA	TRBV7-2	TRBJ1-2	CASTIRNYGYTF
NA	TRBV7-8	TRBJ2-1	CASSNVGEQFF
NA	TRBV4-3	TRBJ2-7	CASSQATSSYEQYF
NA	TRBV27	TRBJ2-5	CASSLFETTQETQYF
many	TRBV19	TRBJ2-7	CASSASTGGFYEQYF
NA	TRBV10-3	TRBJ1-3	CASLPQGISDTIYF
NA	TRBV7-9	TRBJ1-5	CASSLTGASNQPQHF
NA	TRBV6-5	TRBJ2-7	CASSYRGGSREQYF
once	TRBV19	TRBJ2-5	CASGAQGGETQYF
few	TRBV15	TRBJ1-1	CATRSSNGNTEAFF
NA	TRBV27	TRBJ2-3	CASSLRPGLAGGTDTQYF
NA	TRBV28	TRBJ2-4	CASSLSSSGGLLAKNIQYF
once	TRBV4-2	TRBJ2-3	CASSQEPGYTDTQYF
NA	TRBV28	TRBJ2-5	CASSLGVSGETQYF
NA	TRBV11-3	TRBJ2-3	CASSYSRETDTQYF
NA	TRBV11-1	TRBJ2-5	CASSLSRGFQETQYF
NA	TRBV5-6	TRBJ2-1	CASILKGSSYNEQFF
NA	TRBV28	TRBJ2-7	CASSGKGTGVSYEQYF
NA	TRBV7-8	TRBJ2-7	CASSLSLARVGSPDYEQYF
NA	TRBV11-2	TRBJ2-5	CASSLGDFQETQYF
NA	TRBV28	TRBJ1-1	CASRAQGITEAFF
NA	TRBV5-1	TRBJ1-1	CASSPYRTLNTEAFF
once	TRBV13	TRBJ2-7	CASSLTGLSYEQYF
NA	TRBV7-9	TRBJ1-1	CASRIVGGEAFF
NA	TRBV5-1	TRBJ2-7	CASSPGTGFYEQYF
NA	TRBV30	NA	CAWGPGLYEQYF
few	TRBV5-4	TRBJ2-6	CASSLTGANVLTF
NA	TRBV7-2	TRBJ2-1	CASSLMYGVSSYNEQFF
NA	TRBV7-9	TRBJ2-1	CASSLAPLAASSYNEQFF
NA	TRBV4-3	TRBJ2-6	CASSPLLGPASGANVLTF
NA	TRBV28	TRBJ1-5	CASQQGSGNQPQHF
NA	TRBV29-1	TRBJ2-3	CSVEEAYTDTQYF
NA	TRBV5-1	TRBJ2-7	CASSLFRGGLHEQYF
large	TRBV27	TRBJ2-2	CASSGARTGELFF
once	TRBV27	TRBJ1-5	CASSYKGQDQPQHF
NA	TRBV30	TRBJ2-2	CAWSGQNTGELFF
NA	TRBV6-4	TRBJ1-6	CASSLIYNSPLHF
NA	TRBV13	TRBJ2-2	CASSFSVAPASSNTGELFF
many	TRBV4-3	TRBJ1-6	CASSQERQTNSPLHF
NA	TRBV9	TRBJ2-1	CASSVVAGTVYNEQFF
NA	TRBV9	TRBJ1-1	CASSVVPGWNTEAFF
NA	TRBV28	TRBJ1-3	CASNPRGSPTTSGNTIYF